This entry lists 7 T cell receptor beta chains sequenced from one sample in a study of T cells in Graves' hyperthyroidism and ophthalmopathy. TCR beta CDR3 regions were amplified from RNA transcripts. The HTBI set primed first-round TCR CDR3 RT-PCR. TCRdb itself ran the multiplex PCR reads through MiXCR, one entry per CDR3 protein. This table has about 840,000 distinct CDR3 sequences, over 35% appearing once. The sequenced material came from blood. These receptors came from a man between 18 and 35 years old with Graves' hyperthyroidism.

The chain recombines TRBV15 with TRBJ1-6, with a weak D call TRBD1 (5 bases). The CDR3 spans 14 residues. The V end was cut by 1 base, the J end by 13 bases, with 14 bases between. Germline V gene sequence: CDR1 LNHNV, CDR2 YYDKDF (reference sequence). The CDR3 here is CATSRGGADIPLHF. As DNA, the CDR3 is TGTGCCACCAGCAGAGGTGGGGCCGATATCCCCCTCCACTTT.

This clonotype was recorded at least ten times. The chain uses TRBV15 and TRBJ1-5; 9 nucleotides line up with TRBD1. The germline gives CDR1 LNHNV, CDR2 YYDKDF (reference sequence). CDR3 size: 15 residues. With V trimmed by 5 bases and J by 8 bases, 10 bases remained unmatched. CDR3 coding DNA: TGTGCCACCAGCGAAGACAGGGGGAGCGGAGAGCCCCAGCATTTT. Its translation is CATSEDRGSGEPQHF.

This clonotype was observed at least ten times. CDR3 protein: CASSEAGQYNQPQHF. The CDR3 nucleotides are TGTGCCAGCAGTGAAGCGGGACAGTACAATCAGCCCCAGCATTTT. This rearrangement joins TRBV6-1 to TRBJ1-5; TRBD1 matches at 7 bases. Trimming took 0 bases from V and 3 from J; bases not matched to a gene: 2. Germline lookup yields CDR1 MNHNS and CDR2 SASEGT. This CDR3 is 15 amino acids long.

The genes are TRBV29-1 and TRBJ1-3; TRBD1 agrees at 7 bases. Germline CDR1 SQVTM, CDR2 ANQGSEA. V trimming: 4 bases; J trimming: 12 bases; junction bases outside the gene matches: 9. There are 12 residues in the CDR3. CDR3 protein: CSVAEQRDSIYF. The CDR3 DNA reads as TGCAGCGTTGCGGAACAGCGGGACAGCATATATTTT.

This sequence joins TRBV10-3 and TRBJ2-2; 8 nucleotides agree with TRBD1. Germline values: CDR1 ENHRY, CDR2 SYGVKD. This CDR3 comprises 15 residues. Trimming cost V 6 bases and J 4 bases; bases outside gene matches: 7. CDR3 nucleotide sequence: TGTGCCATCAGACCGGGACAGGTTCTCACCGGGGAGCTGTTTTTT. Translating gives CAIRPGQVLTGELFF.

This chain connects TRBV29-1 to TRBJ2-5, with 8 bases aligning to TRBD2. Germline CDR1 is SQVTM and CDR2 is ANQGSEA. V lost 3 bases, J lost 9 bases, and 12 bases stayed unmatched. The CDR3 consists of 14 residues. DNA of the CDR3: TGCAGCGTTGAGGGCGGGAGGCCGGGGGAGGCCCAGTACTTC. It codes for CSVEGGRPGEAQYF.

This clonotype was recorded at least ten times. The chain combines TRBV2 with TRBJ2-5; D is uncertain. V lost 3 bases and J lost 2, with 13 bases in between. The CDR3 has 15 amino acids. From germline, CDR1 is SNHLY and CDR2 FYNNEI. The CDR3 protein is CASSDDGAVQETQYF. The CDR3 bases are TGTGCCAGCAGTGACGACGGAGCTGTGCAAGAGACCCAGTACTTC.